The text below deals with one TCR beta chain. Its antigen remains unknown. This sample was included in a study of cytomegalovirus exposure and HLA in healthy donors. Study background: In a later analysis, it was reported that the 110 or so validation repertoires had been produced on the same platform as the 700 or so repertoires belonging to the first cohort.

The study, taken as a whole, reports: Cytomegalovirus status was reportedly diagnosed by the classifier with high sensitivity and specificity. The listing of 150 to 200 TCR beta chains classed them as cytomegalovirus-associated. First-cohort TCR clusters were later found to tend to co-occur in the 120 or so validation repertoires.

Germline-derived CDR1 and CDR2 are LNHNV and YYDKDF (reference sequence). The CDR3 is 15 amino acids. The trim removed 5 bases at V and 6 bases at J, leaving 7 bases unmatched. Using immunoSEQ multiplex PCR, the repertoire was profiled, and TCRdb retains in-frame clones only, with some absent. The table lists about 98,000 clones, around 88% of them singletons. This chain uses TRBV15 with TRBJ1-4; 9 bases map to TRBD1. This sequence originates from a young woman in good health and CMV-seronegative. Sequences were obtained from PBMCs. The CDR3 DNA follows: TGTGCCACCAGCCTTGACAGGGGGTGGGATGAAAAACTGTTTTTT. Translating gives CATSLDRGWDEKLFF.